This section outlines one TCR beta chain sequence together with its context. Per the authors' pipeline: Amplification of reference gene primers was used by the study to estimate nucleated cell counts. Libraries were prepared by immunoSEQ multiplex PCR; TCRdb keeps only in-frame clonotypes and omits some of them. That table supplies the V and J calls and clone size; D and trimming were determined from the DNA. The table includes over 85,000 clones, roughly 86% detected once. These data belong to a study of blood T cell repertoires in COVID-19. Study summary: The United States, Italy and Spain were the sources of the acute and convalescent COVID-19 samples. PBMCs, B-cell-depleted T cells, or T cells provided the cDNA or gDNA that made up the material.

The CDR3 sequence is 15 residues long. In germline, CDR1 is LGHDT, CDR2 YNNKEL (reference sequence). Trimming cost V 4 bases and J 11 bases, with 23 bases left between them. This sequence originates from a human donor with acute or convalescent COVID-19. The donor label of this sample is uncertain. Material: peripheral blood. The chain is built from TRBV3-1 (or the pseudogene TRBV3-2) and TRBJ1-1; weak D call: TRBD1 (5 bases). The CDR3: CASSPSRATLGRAFF. CDR3 DNA: TGTGCCAGCAGCCCGTCCAGGGCAACACTCGGGAGGGCTTTCTTT.